The 25 T cell receptor beta chains below all came from one sample that was sequenced in a study of T cell responses to AZD1222 COVID-19 vaccine. Profiling relied on immunoSEQ multiplex PCR, and the TCRdb table lists in-frame clones only, not all of them. The table includes under 200,000 clones, about nine tenths detected once. This specimen was peripheral blood, taken on day 0 of AZD1222 vaccination. The receptors here all came from an adult in good health.

This CDR3 reads CASSSYMGPAGDLNTIYF. CDR3 nucleotides: TGTGCCAGCTCATCGTATATGGGCCCGGCGGGGGACTTAAACACCATATATTTT. The chain uses TRBV18 and TRBJ1-3, with D possibly being TRBD1 (5 bases). This CDR3 is 18 amino acids long. Germline CDR1 KGHSH, CDR2 LQKENI. Trimming removed 5 bases at V and 6 bases at J, with 26 bases between.

This clone was found a few times. V usage is TRBV6-5 and J usage is TRBJ1-5, with 9 bases aligning to TRBD1. The CDR3 has 15 residues. Germline V gene sequence: CDR1 MNHEY, CDR2 SVGAGI. Germline trimming cut 6 bases from V and 3 bases from J; bases unmatched to any gene: 6. The CDR3 spells CASSHDRGFNQPQHF. For the CDR3, the DNA is TGTGCCAGCAGCCACGACAGGGGGTTCAATCAGCCCCAGCATTTT.

A few counts support this clone. V and J are TRBV6-5 and TRBJ1-5; weak D call: TRBD1 (6 bases). This CDR3 has 15 amino acids. Germline lookup yields CDR1 MNHEY and CDR2 SVGAGI. Trimming took 0 bases from V and 7 from J, leaving 13 bases between them. The DNA of the CDR3 is TGTGCCAGCAGTTACTCGCCAGGGGAGGGACAGCCCCAGCATTTT. This codes for CASSYSPGEGQPQHF.

The chain has TRBV4-1 and TRBJ1-6; D unresolved. Germline-derived CDR1 and CDR2 are MGHRA and YSYEKL. There are 15 residues in the CDR3. V lost 4 bases to trimming and J lost 3 bases, with 10 bases between them. Here the CDR3 DNA reads TGCGCCAGCAGCCCCGTAGGAGGCTATAATTCACCCCTCCACTTT. Encoded protein: CASSPVGGYNSPLHF.

The gene calls are TRBV21-1 and TRBJ2-7; the table's D call, TRBD2, has no DNA check behind it. TRBV21-1 is annotated as a pseudogene. The CDR3 sequence is 14 residues long. The CDR3 bases are TGTGCCAGCAGCGCCCGGGACTATTGCTACGAGCAGTACTTC. Translated, it gives CASSARDYCYEQYF.

This clone was seen just once. The chain carries TRBV7-2 and TRBJ1-6; 9 nucleotides agree with TRBD1. V lost 3 bases and J lost 7; bases outside the gene matches: 4. CDR3 length: 15 residues. Germline V gives CDR1 SGHTA, CDR2 FQGNSA. The CDR3 reads CASSLAGTGNSPLHF. The CDR3 coding sequence is TGTGCCAGCAGCTTGGCCGGGACAGGGAATTCACCCCTCCACTTT.

The chain employs TRBV19 and TRBJ2-2; 11 bases match TRBD1. This CDR3 is 16 amino acids long. With 3 bases clipped from V and 6 bases from J, the junction kept 6 bases outside the gene matches. The germline V gene has CDR1 LNHDA and CDR2 SQIVND (reference sequence). The CDR3 protein is CASSIGGTGGAGELFF. CDR3 in DNA: TGTGCCAGTAGTATCGGGGGGACAGGGGGAGCCGGGGAGCTGTTTTTT.

The chain joins TRBV4-1 to TRBJ2-6; TRBD1 might be the D (6 bases). The germline V gene has CDR1 MGHRA and CDR2 YSYEKL. The CDR3 runs 16 residues. The V gene lost 7 bases and the J gene lost 2 bases, with 15 bases spanning the gap. This CDR3 is CASTLNREAGANVLTF. The CDR3 DNA reads TGCGCCAGCACCCTCAACAGGGAAGCTGGGGCCAACGTCCTGACTTTC.

This chain joins TRBV7-2 and TRBJ2-3, with D perhaps matching TRBD1 or TRBD2 (5 bases each). The germline V gene has CDR1 SGHTA and CDR2 FQGNSA. This CDR3 comprises 14 residues. V lost 4 bases and J lost 10, with 18 bases in between. The CDR3 DNA reads as TGTGCCAGCAGCTCTAGGGGCGCCGGGGATTCGCAGTATTTT. Encoded protein: CASSSRGAGDSQYF.

This clone was seen more than once but under ten times. The V gene is TRBV28, the J gene TRBJ1-4; D possibly corresponds to TRBD1 (6 bases). The CDR3 has 15 residues. The ends were cut back, 2 bases at V and 4 bases at J, with 11 bases in the middle. Germline V gene lookup returns CDR1 MDHEN and CDR2 SYDVKM. The CDR3: CASSLEDRHNEKLFF. CDR3 coding DNA: TGTGCCAGCAGTTTAGAGGACAGACATAATGAAAAACTGTTTTTT.

The rearrangement links TRBV28 to TRBJ1-2; weak D call: TRBD1 (6 bases). There are 14 residues in the CDR3. CDR1 MDHEN and CDR2 SYDVKM come from the germline V gene. Trimming shortened V by 3 bases and J by 7 bases, and 15 bases separated the two germline ends. The CDR3 protein is CASSFVTGLSGYTF. For the CDR3, the DNA is TGTGCCAGCAGTTTCGTCACAGGGTTGAGTGGCTACACCTTC.

The chain links TRBV7-9 to TRBJ1-1; tentative D call: TRBD1 (6 bases). Germline CDR1 is SEHNR and CDR2 is FQNEAQ (reference sequence). The CDR3 runs 15 residues. Trimming removed 1 base from V and 6 bases from J, with 15 bases in between. The CDR3 region has the DNA TGTGCCAGCAGCTTAGGCCCCTTACAGGGCCCTGAAGCTTTCTTT. Its protein is CASSLGPLQGPEAFF.

This sequence joins TRBV9 and TRBJ1-4; perhaps TRBD1 as D (6 bases). Trimming pared 4 bases from V and 5 bases from J, leaving 15 bases between. The V gene's germline CDR1 is SGDLS and CDR2 YYNGEE. The CDR3 spans 15 residues. Here the CDR3 reads CASSPRTETNEKLFF. As DNA, the CDR3 is TGTGCCAGCAGCCCCCGGACAGAAACCAATGAAAAACTGTTTTTT.

The chain has TRBV7-8 and TRBJ1-2; D remains ambiguous. Per the germline V gene, CDR1 is SGHVS and CDR2 is FQNEAQ. V was clipped by 4 bases and J by 4 bases, with 16 bases between them. This CDR3 comprises 15 residues. The CDR3 loop reads CASSSGRRNRYGYTF. In nucleotides, the CDR3 is TGTGCCAGCAGCTCCGGACGGCGAAATCGCTATGGCTACACCTTC.

DNA of the CDR3: TGTGCCAGCACCTTGGACGTTACTAATTCACCCCTCCACTTT. Residues: CASTLDVTNSPLHF. The chain combines TRBV3-1 (or the pseudogene TRBV3-2) with TRBJ1-6; D remains unclear. Deletions cut 7 bases from V and 6 bases from J, with 13 bases between. Germline assignment: CDR1 LGHDT and CDR2 YNNKEL (reference sequence). The CDR3 length is 14 residues.

The chain has TRBV7-9 and TRBJ1-2, with no clear D. Germline-derived CDR1 and CDR2 are SEHNR and FQNEAQ (reference sequence). This CDR3 has 14 residues. Deletions cut 5 bases from V and 3 bases from J, with 13 bases between. In nucleotides, the CDR3 is TGTGCCAGCAGCGCCCCAACAGATTACTATGGCTACACCTTC. This gives the protein CASSAPTDYYGYTF.

The chain has TRBV19 and TRBJ1-4; 8 nucleotides align to TRBD1. V was clipped by 6 bases and J by 10 bases; unmatched bases: 10. There are 14 residues in the CDR3. Germline lookup yields CDR1 LNHDA and CDR2 SQIVND (reference sequence). DNA of the CDR3: TGTGCCAGTAGCACCGACAGGGGACCCGGAAAACTGTTTTTT. Translation: CASSTDRGPGKLFF.

CDR3 loop: CAILTTGGYGYTF. CDR3 DNA sequence: TGTGCCATCTTAACGACAGGGGGCTATGGCTACACCTTC. The genes are TRBV6-5 and TRBJ1-2; TRBD1 matches 9 bases. V shed 10 bases and J 4 bases; nucleotides not matched to a gene: 7. CDR3 length equals 13 residues. CDR1 and CDR2 from the germline V gene are MNHEY and SVGAGI.

J is TRBJ2-7 and V is TRBV6-1, with TRBD1 matching over 9 bases. This CDR3 contains 16 residues. Germline CDR1 is MNHNS and CDR2 is SASEGT. Trimming at V came to 0 bases and at J to 1 base, leaving 4 bases not matched to a gene. CDR3 DNA sequence: TGTGCCAGCAGTGAAGCGCGGGACAGGGTATCCTACGAGCAGTACTTC. Translation gives CASSEARDRVSYEQYF.

The rearrangement joins TRBV7-3 to TRBJ2-1; the D call may be TRBD1 or TRBD2 (5 bases each). V was pared by 5 bases and J by 7 bases, with 18 bases between. The V gene's germline CDR1 is SGHTA and CDR2 FQGTGA. The CDR3 consists of 15 residues. The CDR3 is CASSEIGTEANEQFF. The CDR3 DNA follows: TGTGCCAGCAGCGAGATCGGGACCGAGGCGAATGAGCAGTTCTTC.

This chain links TRBV4-1 with TRBJ2-7; the match to TRBD2 covers 8 bases. Germline lookup yields CDR1 MGHRA and CDR2 YSYEKL. Trimming cost V 2 bases and J 4 bases; bases outside gene matches: 4. The CDR3 spans 14 residues. The chain's CDR3 is CASSQRGGGYEQYF. CDR3 nucleotides: TGCGCCAGCAGCCAACGGGGCGGGGGGTACGAGCAGTACTTC.

The J gene is TRBJ1-2, the V gene TRBV28, with D possibly being TRBD1 (5 bases). Germline values: CDR1 MDHEN, CDR2 SYDVKM. The CDR3 runs 14 residues. V lost 6 bases and J 4 bases, leaving 15 bases between the germline ends. CDR3 sequence (DNA): TGTGCCAGCAGGGGGCGAGCGGCTACCTATGGCTACACCTTC. This sequence encodes CASRGRAATYGYTF.

The V call is TRBV14, the J call TRBJ1-2, with 9 bases aligning to TRBD1. This CDR3 has 14 amino acids. Germline V gives CDR1 SGHDN, CDR2 FVKESK. V lost 4 bases to trimming and J lost 8 bases; unmatched junction nucleotides: 8. The CDR3 spells CASSPNRGLKGYTF. Written as DNA, the CDR3 is TGTGCCAGCAGCCCAAACAGGGGGCTTAAGGGCTACACCTTC.

This sequence joins TRBV20-1 and TRBJ1-5, with 7 bases identical to TRBD1. V gave up 3 bases and J gave up 6 bases; unmatched junction bases: 8. CDR1 DFQATT and CDR2 SNEGSKA come from the germline V gene (reference sequence). This CDR3 has 14 amino acids. As DNA, the CDR3 is TGCAGTGCTAGTGGGAGGGACAGAAGTCAGCCCCAGCATTTT. Translation gives CSASGRDRSQPQHF.

This clone was seen only once. The chain carries TRBV6-5 and TRBJ2-7, with TRBD2 matching over 10 bases. This CDR3 is built from 15 residues. Unmatched junction bases numbered 7, after V lost 8 bases and J lost 0 bases. The germline CDR1 and CDR2 sequences are MNHEY and SVGAGI. The CDR3 nucleotides are TGTGCCAGCTCATGGAGCGGGGGGGCCTCCTACGAGCAGTACTTC. Its translation: CASSWSGGASYEQYF.